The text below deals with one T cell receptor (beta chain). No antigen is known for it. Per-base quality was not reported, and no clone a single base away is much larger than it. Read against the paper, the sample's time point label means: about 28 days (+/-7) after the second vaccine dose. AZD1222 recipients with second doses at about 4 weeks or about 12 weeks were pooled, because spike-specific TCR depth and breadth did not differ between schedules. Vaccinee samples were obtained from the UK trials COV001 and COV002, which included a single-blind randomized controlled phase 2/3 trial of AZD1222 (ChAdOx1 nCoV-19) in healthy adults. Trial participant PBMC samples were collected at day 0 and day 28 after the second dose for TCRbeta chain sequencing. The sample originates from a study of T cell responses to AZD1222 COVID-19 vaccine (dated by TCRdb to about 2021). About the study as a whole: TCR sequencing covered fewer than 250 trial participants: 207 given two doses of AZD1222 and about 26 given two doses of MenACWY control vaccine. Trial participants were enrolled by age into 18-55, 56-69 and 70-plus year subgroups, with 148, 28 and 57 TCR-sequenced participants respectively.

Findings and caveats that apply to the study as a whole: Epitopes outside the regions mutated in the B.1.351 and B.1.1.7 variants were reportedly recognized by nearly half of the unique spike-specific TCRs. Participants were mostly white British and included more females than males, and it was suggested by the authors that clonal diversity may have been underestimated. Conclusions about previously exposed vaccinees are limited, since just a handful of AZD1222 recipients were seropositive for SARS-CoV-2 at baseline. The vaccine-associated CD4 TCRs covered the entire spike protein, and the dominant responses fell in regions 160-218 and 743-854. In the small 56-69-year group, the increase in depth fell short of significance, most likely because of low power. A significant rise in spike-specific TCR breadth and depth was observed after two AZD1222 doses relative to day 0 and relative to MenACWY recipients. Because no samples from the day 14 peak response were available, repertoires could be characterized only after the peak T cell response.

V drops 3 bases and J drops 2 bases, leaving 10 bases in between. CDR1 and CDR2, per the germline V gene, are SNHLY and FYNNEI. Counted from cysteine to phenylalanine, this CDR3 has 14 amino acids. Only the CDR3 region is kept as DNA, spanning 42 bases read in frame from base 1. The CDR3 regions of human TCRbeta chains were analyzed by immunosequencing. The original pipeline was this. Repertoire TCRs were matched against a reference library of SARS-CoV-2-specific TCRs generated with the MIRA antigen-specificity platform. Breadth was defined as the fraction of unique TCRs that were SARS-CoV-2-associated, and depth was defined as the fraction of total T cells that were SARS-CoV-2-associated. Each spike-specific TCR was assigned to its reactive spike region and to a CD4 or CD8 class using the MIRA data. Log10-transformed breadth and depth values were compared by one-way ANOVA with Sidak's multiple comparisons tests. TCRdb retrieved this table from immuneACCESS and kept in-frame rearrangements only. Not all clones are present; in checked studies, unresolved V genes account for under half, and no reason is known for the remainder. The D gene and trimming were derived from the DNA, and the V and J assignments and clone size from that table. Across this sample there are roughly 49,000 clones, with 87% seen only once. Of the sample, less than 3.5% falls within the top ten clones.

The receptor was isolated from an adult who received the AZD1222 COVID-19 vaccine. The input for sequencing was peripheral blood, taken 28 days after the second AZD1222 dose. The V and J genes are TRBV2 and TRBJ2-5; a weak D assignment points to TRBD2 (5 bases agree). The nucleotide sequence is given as TGTGCCAGCAGTGAGACTCGGGGACAAGAGACCCAGTACTTC. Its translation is CASSETRGQETQYF.